This T cell receptor (beta chain) originates from a study of T cell responses to AZD1222 COVID-19 vaccine. TCRdb's table, derived via immunoSEQ multiplex PCR, lists solely in-frame clones and lacks some. This table has 120,000 to 150,000 clones, 75% to 90% appearing once. Comment on this clone: Its antigen is currently unknown.

Study outcomes and limitations: Variant regions that are unmutated are reportedly the target of nearly half of spike-specific TCRs. Spike-specific TCR repertoires showed rising breadth and depth after two AZD1222 doses. Among the donors, most were white British and more were female, and clonal diversity was possibly underestimated.

The V end was cut by 1 base, the J end by 5 bases, with 6 bases between. Germline lookup yields CDR1 SEHNR and CDR2 FQNEAQ (reference sequence). The CDR3 is 13 residues long. V usage is TRBV7-9 and J usage is TRBJ2-1; D remains unclear. The source was peripheral blood, collected 28 days after the second AZD1222 dose. The clonotype was recovered from an adult who received the AZD1222 COVID-19 vaccine. The CDR3 protein is CASSLEAHNEQFF. The CDR3 region has the DNA TGTGCCAGCAGCTTAGAGGCTCACAATGAGCAGTTCTTC. The full variable domain, with the rest looked up from reference TRBV7-9 and TRBJ2-1, is DTGVSQNPRHKITKRGQNVTFRCDPISEHNRLYWYRQTLGQGPEFLTYFQNEAQLEKSRLLSDRFSAERPKGSFSTLEIQRTEQGDSAMYLCASSLEAHNEQFFGPGTRLTVL.